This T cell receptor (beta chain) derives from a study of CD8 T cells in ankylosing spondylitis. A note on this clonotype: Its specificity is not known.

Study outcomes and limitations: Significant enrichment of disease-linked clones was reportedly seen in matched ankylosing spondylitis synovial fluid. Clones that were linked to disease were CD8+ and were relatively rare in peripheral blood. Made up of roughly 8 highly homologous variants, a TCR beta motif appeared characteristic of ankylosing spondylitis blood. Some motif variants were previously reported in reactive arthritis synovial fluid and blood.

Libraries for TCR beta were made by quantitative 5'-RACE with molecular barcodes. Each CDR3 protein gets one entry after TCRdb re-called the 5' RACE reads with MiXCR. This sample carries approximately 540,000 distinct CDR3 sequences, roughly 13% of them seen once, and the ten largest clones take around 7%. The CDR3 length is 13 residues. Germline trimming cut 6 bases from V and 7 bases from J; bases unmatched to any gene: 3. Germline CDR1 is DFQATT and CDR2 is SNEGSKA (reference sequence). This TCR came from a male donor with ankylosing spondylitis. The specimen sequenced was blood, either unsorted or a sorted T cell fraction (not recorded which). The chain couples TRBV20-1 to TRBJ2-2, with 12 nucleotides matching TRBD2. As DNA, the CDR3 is TGCAGTGCCGGACTAGCGGGAAACGGGGAGCTGTTTTTT. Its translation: CSAGLAGNGELFF.